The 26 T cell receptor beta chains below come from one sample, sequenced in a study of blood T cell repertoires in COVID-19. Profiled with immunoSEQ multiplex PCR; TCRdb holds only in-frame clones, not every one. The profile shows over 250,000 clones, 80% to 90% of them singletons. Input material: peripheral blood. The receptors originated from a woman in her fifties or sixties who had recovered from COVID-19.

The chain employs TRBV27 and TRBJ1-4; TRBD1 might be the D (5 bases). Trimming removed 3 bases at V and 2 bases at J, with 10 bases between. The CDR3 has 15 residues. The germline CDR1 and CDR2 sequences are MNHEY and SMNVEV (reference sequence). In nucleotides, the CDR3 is TGTGCCAGCAGTTTTCAGGGATCTACTAATGAAAAACTGTTTTTT. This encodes CASSFQGSTNEKLFF. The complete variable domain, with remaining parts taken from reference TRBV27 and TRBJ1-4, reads EAQVTQNPRYLITVTGKKLTVTCSQNMNHEYMSWYRQDPGLGLRQIYYSMNVEVTDKGDVPEGYKVSRKEKRNFPLILESPSPNQTSLYFCASSFQGSTNEKLFFGSGTQLSVL.

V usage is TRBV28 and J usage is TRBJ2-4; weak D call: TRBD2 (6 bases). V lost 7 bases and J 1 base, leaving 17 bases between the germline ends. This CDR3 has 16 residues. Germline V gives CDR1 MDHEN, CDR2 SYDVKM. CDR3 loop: CASTPPLGRAKNIQYF. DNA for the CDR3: TGTGCCAGCACCCCCCCGTTAGGGAGGGCCAAAAACATTCAGTACTTC.

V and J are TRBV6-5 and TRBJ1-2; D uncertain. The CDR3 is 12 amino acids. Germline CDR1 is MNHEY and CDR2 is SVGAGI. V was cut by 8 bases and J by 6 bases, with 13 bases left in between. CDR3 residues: CASWRVRDGYTF. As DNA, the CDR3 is TGTGCCAGCTGGAGGGTACGGGATGGCTACACCTTC.

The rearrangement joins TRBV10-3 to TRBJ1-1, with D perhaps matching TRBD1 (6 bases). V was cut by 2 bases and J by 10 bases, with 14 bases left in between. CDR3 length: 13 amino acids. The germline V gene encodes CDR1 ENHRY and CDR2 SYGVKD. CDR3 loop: CAISEMGQSVAFF. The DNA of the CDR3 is TGTGCCATCAGTGAGATGGGACAATCGGTAGCTTTCTTT.

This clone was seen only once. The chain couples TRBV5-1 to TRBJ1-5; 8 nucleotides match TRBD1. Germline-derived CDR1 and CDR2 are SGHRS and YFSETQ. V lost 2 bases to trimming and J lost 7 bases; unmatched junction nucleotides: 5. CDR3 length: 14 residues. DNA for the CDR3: TGCGCCAGCAGCTTTCAGGGGGCAGGCCAGCCCCAGCATTTT. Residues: CASSFQGAGQPQHF.

CDR3 in amino acids: CASSVDLTGHSTDTQYF. The CDR3 nucleotides are TGTGCCAGCAGCGTAGATTTAACGGGACATTCCACAGATACGCAGTATTTT. The chain links TRBV9 to TRBJ2-3; D is perhaps TRBD1 (6 bases). This CDR3 has 17 residues. From germline, CDR1 is SGDLS and CDR2 YYNGEE. V was clipped by 0 bases and J by 2 bases, with 16 bases between them.

The CDR3 here is CASSENLQGNSPLHF. The DNA of the CDR3 is TGTGCCAGCAGTGAAAACCTACAGGGGAATTCACCCCTCCACTTT. The chain uses TRBV6-1 and TRBJ1-6; 7 bases agree with TRBD1. Trimming removed 2 bases from V and 7 bases from J; junction bases left unmatched: 5. This CDR3 comprises 15 residues. Germline loops: CDR1 MNHNS, CDR2 SASEGT.

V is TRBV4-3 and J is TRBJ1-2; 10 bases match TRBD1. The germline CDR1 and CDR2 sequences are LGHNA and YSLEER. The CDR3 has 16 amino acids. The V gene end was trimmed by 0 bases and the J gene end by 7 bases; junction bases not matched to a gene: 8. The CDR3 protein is CASSQDGTGVRSGYTF. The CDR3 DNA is TGCGCCAGCAGCCAAGATGGGACAGGGGTACGTAGTGGCTACACCTTC.

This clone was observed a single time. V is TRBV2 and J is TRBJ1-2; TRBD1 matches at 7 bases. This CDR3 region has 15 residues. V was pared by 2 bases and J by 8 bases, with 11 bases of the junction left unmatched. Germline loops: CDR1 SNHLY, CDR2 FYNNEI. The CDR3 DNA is TGTGCCAGCAGTGAACAGGGGGAGAGCAGCAGAGGCTACACCTTC. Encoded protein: CASSEQGESSRGYTF.

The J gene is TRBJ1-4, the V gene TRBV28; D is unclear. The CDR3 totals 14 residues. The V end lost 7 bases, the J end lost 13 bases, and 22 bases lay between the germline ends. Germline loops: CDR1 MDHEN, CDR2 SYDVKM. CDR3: CASTPGRELTSLFF. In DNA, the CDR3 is TGTGCCAGCACCCCGGGGAGGGAGCTCACGTCACTGTTTTTT.

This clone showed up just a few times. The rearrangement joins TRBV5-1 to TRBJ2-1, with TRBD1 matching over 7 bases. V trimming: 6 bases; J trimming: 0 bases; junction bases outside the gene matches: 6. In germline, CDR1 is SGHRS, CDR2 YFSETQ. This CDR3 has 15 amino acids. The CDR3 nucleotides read TGCGCCAGCACCGGACAGGCGAGCTCCTACAATGAGCAGTTCTTC. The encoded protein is CASTGQASSYNEQFF.

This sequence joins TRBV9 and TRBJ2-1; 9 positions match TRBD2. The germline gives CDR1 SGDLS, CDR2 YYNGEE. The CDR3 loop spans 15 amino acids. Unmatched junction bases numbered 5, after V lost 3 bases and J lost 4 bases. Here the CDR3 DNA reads TGTGCCAGCAGCGAGAGCGGGGGGCCGTACAATGAGCAGTTCTTC. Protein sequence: CASSESGGPYNEQFF.

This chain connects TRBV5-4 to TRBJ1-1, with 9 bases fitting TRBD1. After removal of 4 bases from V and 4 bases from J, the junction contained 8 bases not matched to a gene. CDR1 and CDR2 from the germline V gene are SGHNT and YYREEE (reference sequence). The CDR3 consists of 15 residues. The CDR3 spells CASSGYRGHGTEAFF. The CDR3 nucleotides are TGTGCCAGCAGCGGCTACAGGGGGCATGGCACTGAAGCTTTCTTT.

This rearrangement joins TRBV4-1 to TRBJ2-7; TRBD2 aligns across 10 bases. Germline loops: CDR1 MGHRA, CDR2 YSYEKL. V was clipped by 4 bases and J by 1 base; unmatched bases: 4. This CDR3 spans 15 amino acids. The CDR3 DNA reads TGCGCCAGCAGCCGCCGGACTAGCGGATCCTACGAGCAGTACTTC. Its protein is CASSRRTSGSYEQYF.

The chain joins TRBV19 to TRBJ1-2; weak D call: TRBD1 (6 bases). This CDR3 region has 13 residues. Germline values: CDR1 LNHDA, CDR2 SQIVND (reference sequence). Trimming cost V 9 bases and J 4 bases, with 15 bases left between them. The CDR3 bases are TGTGCCAGCAGGACAACAGGGACCTATGGCTACACCTTC. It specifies CASRTTGTYGYTF.

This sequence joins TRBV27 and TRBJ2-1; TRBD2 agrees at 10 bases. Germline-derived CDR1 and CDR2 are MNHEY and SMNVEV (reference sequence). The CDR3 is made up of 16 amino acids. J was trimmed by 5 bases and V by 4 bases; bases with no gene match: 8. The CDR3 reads CASSSPSGGEHNEQFF. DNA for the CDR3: TGTGCCAGCAGTTCCCCAAGCGGGGGGGAGCACAATGAGCAGTTCTTC.

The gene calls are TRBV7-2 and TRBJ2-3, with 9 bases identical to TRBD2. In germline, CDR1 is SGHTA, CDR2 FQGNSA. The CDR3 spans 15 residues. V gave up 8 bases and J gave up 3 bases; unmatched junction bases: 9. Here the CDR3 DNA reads TGTGCCAGCCGGGGTAGCGGGGGATCAACAGATACGCAGTATTTT. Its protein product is CASRGSGGSTDTQYF.

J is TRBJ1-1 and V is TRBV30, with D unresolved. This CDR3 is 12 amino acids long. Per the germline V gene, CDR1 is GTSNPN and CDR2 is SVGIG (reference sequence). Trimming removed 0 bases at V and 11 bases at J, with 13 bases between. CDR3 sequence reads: CAWSVVWHPAFF. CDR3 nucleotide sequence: TGTGCCTGGAGTGTGGTATGGCATCCGGCTTTCTTT.

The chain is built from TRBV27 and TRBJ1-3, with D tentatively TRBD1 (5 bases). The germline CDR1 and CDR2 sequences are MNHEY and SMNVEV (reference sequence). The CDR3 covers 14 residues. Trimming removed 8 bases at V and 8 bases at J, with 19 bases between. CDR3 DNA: TGTGCCAGCGCCACGAGCACAGGTGGGGACACCATATATTTT. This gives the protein CASATSTGGDTIYF.

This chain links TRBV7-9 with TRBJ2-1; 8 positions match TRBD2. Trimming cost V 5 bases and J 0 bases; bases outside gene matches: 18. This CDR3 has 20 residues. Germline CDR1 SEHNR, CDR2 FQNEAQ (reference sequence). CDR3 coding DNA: TGTGCCAGCAGCAAGAGCACATCGGGGGGGCTTACGAGCTCCTACAATGAGCAGTTCTTC. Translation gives CASSKSTSGGLTSSYNEQFF. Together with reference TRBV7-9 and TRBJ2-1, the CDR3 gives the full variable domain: DTGVSQNPRHKITKRGQNVTFRCDPISEHNRLYWYRQTLGQGPEFLTYFQNEAQLEKSRLLSDRFSAERPKGSFSTLEIQRTEQGDSAMYLCASSKSTSGGLTSSYNEQFFGPGTRLTVL.

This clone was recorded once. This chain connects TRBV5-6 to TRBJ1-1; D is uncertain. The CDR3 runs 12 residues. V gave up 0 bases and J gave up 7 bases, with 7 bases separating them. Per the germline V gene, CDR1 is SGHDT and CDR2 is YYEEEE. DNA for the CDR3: TGTGCCAGCAGCTTGGTTAGTGGTGAAGCTTTCTTT. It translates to CASSLVSGEAFF.

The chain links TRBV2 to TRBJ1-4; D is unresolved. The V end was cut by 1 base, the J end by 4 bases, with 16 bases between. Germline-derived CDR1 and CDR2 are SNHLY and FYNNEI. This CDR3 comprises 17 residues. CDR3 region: CASSEGLSGEGNEKLFF. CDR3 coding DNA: TGTGCCAGCAGTGAAGGTCTTTCCGGGGAGGGTAATGAAAAACTGTTTTTT. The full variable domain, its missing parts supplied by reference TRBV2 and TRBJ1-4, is EPEVTQTPSHQVTQMGQEVILRCVPISNHLYFYWYRQILGQKVEFLVSFYNNEISEKSEIFDDQFSVERPDGSNFTLKIRSTKLEDSAMYFCASSEGLSGEGNEKLFFGSGTQLSVL.

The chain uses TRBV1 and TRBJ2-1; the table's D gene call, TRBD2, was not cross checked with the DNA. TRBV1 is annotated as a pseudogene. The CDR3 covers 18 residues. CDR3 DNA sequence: TGCACCAGCAGGAACGGGGGGGGCTGTCGGGCACCCGTCGATGAGCAGTTCTTC. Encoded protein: CTSRNGGGCRAPVDEQFF.

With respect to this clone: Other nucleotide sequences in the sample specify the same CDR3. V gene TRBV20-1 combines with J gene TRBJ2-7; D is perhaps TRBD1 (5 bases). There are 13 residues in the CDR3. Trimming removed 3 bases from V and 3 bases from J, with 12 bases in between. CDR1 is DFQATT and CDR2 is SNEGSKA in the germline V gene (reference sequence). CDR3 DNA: TGCAGTGCTAGTAGGGGCAGGTTCTACGAGCAGTACTTC. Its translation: CSASRGRFYEQYF.

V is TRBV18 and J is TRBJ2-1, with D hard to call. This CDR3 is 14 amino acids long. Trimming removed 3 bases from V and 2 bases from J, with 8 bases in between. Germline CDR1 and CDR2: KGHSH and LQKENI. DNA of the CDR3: TGTGCCAGCTCACCCCCCCGCGCCTACAATGAGCAGTTCTTC. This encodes CASSPPRAYNEQFF.

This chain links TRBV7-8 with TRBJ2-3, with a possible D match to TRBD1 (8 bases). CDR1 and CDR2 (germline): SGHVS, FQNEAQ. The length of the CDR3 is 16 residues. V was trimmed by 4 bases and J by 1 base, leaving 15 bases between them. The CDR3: CASSWGGTGGTDTQYF. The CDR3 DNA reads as TGTGCCAGCAGCTGGGGAGGGACAGGCGGCACAGATACGCAGTATTTT.